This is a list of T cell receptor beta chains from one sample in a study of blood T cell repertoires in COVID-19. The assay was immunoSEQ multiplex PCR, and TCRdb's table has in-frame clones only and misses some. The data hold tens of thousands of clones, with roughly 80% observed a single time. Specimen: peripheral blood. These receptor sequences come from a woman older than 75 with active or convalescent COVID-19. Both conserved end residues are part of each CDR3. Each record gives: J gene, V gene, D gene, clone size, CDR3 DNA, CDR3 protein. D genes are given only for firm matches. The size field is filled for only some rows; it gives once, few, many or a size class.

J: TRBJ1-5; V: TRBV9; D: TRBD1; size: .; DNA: TGTGCCAGCAGCGCCATCAGGGGGTACAGCAATCAGCCCCAGCATTTT; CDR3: CASSAIRGYSNQPQHF
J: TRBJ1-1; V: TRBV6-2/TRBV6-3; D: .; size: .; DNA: TGTGCCAGCAGTTCTGTCAGGGACACTGAAGCTTTCTTT; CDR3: CASSSVRDTEAFF
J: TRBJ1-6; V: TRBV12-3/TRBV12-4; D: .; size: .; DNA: TGTGCCAGCAGCCGGGACTGGAATTCACCCCTCCACTTT; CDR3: CASSRDWNSPLHF
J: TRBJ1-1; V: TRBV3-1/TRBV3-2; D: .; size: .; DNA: TGTGCCAGCAGCCAAGACAGCCAAATGGGGCAAGCTTTCTTT; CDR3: CASSQDSQMGQAFF
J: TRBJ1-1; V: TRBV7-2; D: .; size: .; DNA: TGTGCCAGCAGCCCAGGCGGGGGGAGAAACACTGAAGCTTTCTTT; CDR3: CASSPGGGRNTEAFF
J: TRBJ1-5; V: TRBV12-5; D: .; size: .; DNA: TGTGCTAGTGGTTTGACCCCTGAAGAGCGTCAGCCCCAGCATTTT; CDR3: CASGLTPEERQPQHF
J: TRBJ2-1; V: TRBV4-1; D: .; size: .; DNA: TGCGCCAGCAGCCAAGAGGTCGGGCTAGCGCCCAATGAGCAGTTCTTC; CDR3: CASSQEVGLAPNEQFF
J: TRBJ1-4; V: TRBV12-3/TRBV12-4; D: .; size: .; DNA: TGTGCCAGCAGTTTAGCGCCAGGAGGAAAACTGTTTTTT; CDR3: CASSLAPGGKLFF
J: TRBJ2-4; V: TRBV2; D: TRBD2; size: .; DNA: TGTGCCAGCAGTGAAGCTACGGGAGGGCCTGGCAAAAACATTCAGTACTTC; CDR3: CASSEATGGPGKNIQYF
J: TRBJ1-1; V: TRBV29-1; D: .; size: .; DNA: TGCAGCGCCTGGCGTCAGCAGGGTGGCGCTTTCTTT; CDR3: CSAWRQQGGAFF
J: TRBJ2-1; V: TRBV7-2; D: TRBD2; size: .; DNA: TGTGCCAGCAGTTCAGCGGGGGGGTTTTCCTACAATGAGCAGTTCTTC; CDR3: CASSSAGGFSYNEQFF
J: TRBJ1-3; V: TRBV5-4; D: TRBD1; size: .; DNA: TGTGCCAGCAGCCAACAGGGGTCCGGAAACACCATATATTTT; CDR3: CASSQQGSGNTIYF
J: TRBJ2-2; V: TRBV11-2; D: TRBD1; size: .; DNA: TGTGCCAGCAGCTTCCCAGGGGGCGCGGACACCGGGGAGCTGTTTTTT; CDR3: CASSFPGGADTGELFF
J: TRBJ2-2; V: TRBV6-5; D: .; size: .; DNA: TGTGCCAGCCTACAGGCCGTGGGTCCCGGGGAGCTGTTTTTT; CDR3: CASLQAVGPGELFF
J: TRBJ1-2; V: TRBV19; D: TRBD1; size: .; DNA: TGTGCCAGTAGGAGACAGGGACTCTATGGCTACACCTTC; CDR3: CASRRQGLYGYTF
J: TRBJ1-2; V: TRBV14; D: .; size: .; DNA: TGTGCCAGCAGCCAAGATATAACGGGGGGCTACACCTTC; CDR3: CASSQDITGGYTF
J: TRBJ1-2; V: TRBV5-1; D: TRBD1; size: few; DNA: TGCGCCAGCAGCTCGGCTACACAGGGGGCGGGCGGCTACACCTTC; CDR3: CASSSATQGAGGYTF
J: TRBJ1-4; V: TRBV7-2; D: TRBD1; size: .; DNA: TGTGCCAGCAGCTTAGAGGGGGCGATTCCTAATCTGTTTTTT; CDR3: CASSLEGAIPNLFF
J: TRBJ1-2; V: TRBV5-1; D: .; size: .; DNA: TGCGCCAGCAGCGTATTAGATCGGTATGGCTACACCTTC; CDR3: CASSVLDRYGYTF
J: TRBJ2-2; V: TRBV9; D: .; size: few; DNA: TGTGCCAGACCCGACAGCTCCGAGGCTAACACCGGGGAGCTGTTTTTT; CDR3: CARPDSSEANTGELFF
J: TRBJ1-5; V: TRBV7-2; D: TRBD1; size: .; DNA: TGTGCCAGCAGCTCCCCTCCCGGGACAGGGCGCAGCAATCAGCCCCAGCATTTT; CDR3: CASSSPPGTGRSNQPQHF
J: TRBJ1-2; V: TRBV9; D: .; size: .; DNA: TGTGCCAGCAGCGTAGAACAGGGCAACTATGGCTACACCTTC; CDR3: CASSVEQGNYGYTF
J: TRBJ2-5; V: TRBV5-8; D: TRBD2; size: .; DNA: TGTGCCAGCAGCTTCGGAGGTAGCGGGGGGGCATGGGAGACCCAGTACTTC; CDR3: CASSFGGSGGAWETQYF
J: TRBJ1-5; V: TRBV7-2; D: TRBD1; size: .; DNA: TGTGCCAGCAGTCAACAGGGGACCAATCAGCCCCAGCATTTT; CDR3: CASSQQGTNQPQHF
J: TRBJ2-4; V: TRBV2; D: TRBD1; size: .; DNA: TGTGCCAGCAGAGCCCGGGACAGGGCCAAAAACATTCAGTACTTC; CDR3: CASRARDRAKNIQYF
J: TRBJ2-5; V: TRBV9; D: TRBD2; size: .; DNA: TGTGCCAGCAGCGTAGGTCTAAGCGGGGGGCGGGAAGAGACCCAGTACTTC; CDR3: CASSVGLSGGREETQYF
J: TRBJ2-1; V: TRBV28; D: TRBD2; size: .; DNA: TGTGCCAGCAGTCCCTCTAGCGGGAGCTCCTACAATGAGCAGTTCTTC; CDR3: CASSPSSGSSYNEQFF
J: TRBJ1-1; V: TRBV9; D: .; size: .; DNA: TGTGCCAGCAGCGTAGGCGGGGAAAGAGATGAAGCTTTCTTT; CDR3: CASSVGGERDEAFF
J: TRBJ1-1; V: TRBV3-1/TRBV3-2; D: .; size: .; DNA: TGTGCCAGCAGCCAAGATCTGGGGGCAGGGACTGAAGCTTTCTTT; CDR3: CASSQDLGAGTEAFF
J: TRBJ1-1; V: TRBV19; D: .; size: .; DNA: TGTGCCAGTAGTATTAATGGGATAAGGGGCACTGAAGCTTTCTTT; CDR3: CASSINGIRGTEAFF
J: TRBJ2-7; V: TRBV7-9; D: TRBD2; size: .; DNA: TGTGCCAGCAGCTCCTGGCGTTCTAGCGGGAAGCCCTACGAGCAGTACTTC; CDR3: CASSSWRSSGKPYEQYF
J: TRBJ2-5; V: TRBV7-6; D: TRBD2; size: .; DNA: TGTGCCAGCAGCTTAGGGGGGGCTAGCGGGAGTTGGCTAAAAGAGACCCAGTACTTC; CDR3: CASSLGGASGSWLKETQYF
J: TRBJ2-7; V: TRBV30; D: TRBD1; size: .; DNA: TGTGCCTGGAGTCTCGGACAGGCGAGGGAGCAGTACTTC; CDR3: CAWSLGQAREQYF
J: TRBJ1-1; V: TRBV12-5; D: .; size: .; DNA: TGTGCTAGTGGTTTGTCCAGGGAAGCTTTCTTT; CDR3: CASGLSREAFF
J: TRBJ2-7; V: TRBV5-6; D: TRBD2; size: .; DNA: TGTGCCAGCAGCTTGGGGTCCCTAGCGGGGGTCTCCTACGAGCAGTACTTC; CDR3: CASSLGSLAGVSYEQYF
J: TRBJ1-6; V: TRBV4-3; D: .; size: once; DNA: TGCGCCAGCAGCCAAGACAGGGAGGACTCGCCCCTCCACTTT; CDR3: CASSQDREDSPLHF
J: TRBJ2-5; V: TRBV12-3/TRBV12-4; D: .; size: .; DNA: TGTGCCAGCAGTCCCGGGACACCCGAGACCCAGTACTTC; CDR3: CASSPGTPETQYF
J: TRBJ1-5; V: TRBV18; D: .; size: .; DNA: TGTGCCAGCTCCCTCGGGGATTGGGAACGACAGCCCCAGCATTTT; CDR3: CASSLGDWERQPQHF
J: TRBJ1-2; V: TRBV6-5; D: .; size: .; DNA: TGTGCCACCAGAACAGGTGGTCGATATGGCTACACCTTC; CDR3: CATRTGGRYGYTF
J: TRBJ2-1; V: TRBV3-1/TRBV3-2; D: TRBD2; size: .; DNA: TGTGCCAGCAGCCAAGAGCGACTAGCGGGGGACGATGAGCAGTTCTTC; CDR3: CASSQERLAGDDEQFF
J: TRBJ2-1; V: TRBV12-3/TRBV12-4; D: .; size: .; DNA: TGTGCCAGCGGAAGGAGGGAGCAGTTCTTC; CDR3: CASGRREQFF
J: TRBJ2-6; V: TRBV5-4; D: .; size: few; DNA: TGTGCCAGCAGCTTGGACCAGGCCAGTGGGGCCAACGTCCTGACTTTC; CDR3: CASSLDQASGANVLTF
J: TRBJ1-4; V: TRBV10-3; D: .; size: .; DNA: TGTGCCATCAGTGAGTCCGGGTTGAACGAAAAACTGTTTTTT; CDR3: CAISESGLNEKLFF
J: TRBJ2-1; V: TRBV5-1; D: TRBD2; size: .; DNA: TGCGCCAGCAGCTCTGAACTAGCGGGAGCTGAGCAGTTCTTC; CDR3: CASSSELAGAEQFF
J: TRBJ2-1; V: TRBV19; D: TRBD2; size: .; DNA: TGTGCCAGTAGTCCCCAAGGTAGCGGGAGTATCCATGAGCAGTTCTTC; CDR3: CASSPQGSGSIHEQFF